What follows are 14 T cell receptor beta chains derived from one specimen sequenced in a study of T cell repertoires in cytomegalovirus infection. Their antigens remain unidentified. Each CDR3 protein gets one entry after TCRdb re-called the reads with MiXCR. Of approximately 89,000 distinct CDR3 sequences in the sample, about 29% were seen once. This specimen was CD8+ T cells from cultured PBMCs, taken from culture after CMV antigen stimulation. These receptors all come from a human donor in good health (CMV status not recorded). Some clones in this sample may be carry-over from other donors' samples.

V usage is TRBV7-6 and J usage is TRBJ1-1, with D maybe TRBD1 (6 bases). Deletions cut 8 bases from V and 2 bases from J, with 15 bases between. This CDR3 region has 14 residues. Germline assignment: CDR1 SGHVS and CDR2 FNYEAQ. The CDR3 is CASLGGATNTEAFF. The CDR3 DNA reads TGTGCCAGCTTAGGGGGGGCAACTAACACTGAAGCTTTCTTT. The entire variable domain, with the rest obtained from reference TRBV7-6 and TRBJ1-1, is as follows: GAGVSQSPRYKVTKRGQDVALRCDPISGHVSLYWYRQALGQGPEFLTYFNYEAQQDKSGLPNDRFSAERPEGSISTLTIQRTEQRDSAMYRCASLGGATNTEAFFGQGTRLTVV.

This clonotype was counted between two and nine times. The rearrangement joins TRBV27 to TRBJ2-1, with 9 bases identical to TRBD1. From germline, CDR1 is MNHEY and CDR2 SMNVEV (reference sequence). The trim removed 4 bases at V and 8 bases at J, leaving 6 bases unmatched. CDR3 size: 14 residues. The CDR3 protein is CASSWDREAHEQFF. CDR3 coding DNA: TGTGCCAGCAGTTGGGACAGGGAAGCTCATGAGCAGTTCTTC.

This clonotype was seen a few times. V and J are TRBV18 and TRBJ1-3; 8 nucleotides agree with TRBD1. The CDR3 runs 17 residues. Germline lookup yields CDR1 KGHSH and CDR2 LQKENI. V trimming: 3 bases; J trimming: 0 bases; junction bases outside the gene matches: 7. CDR3 sequence: CASSPLRTGTSGNTIYF. The CDR3 region has the DNA TGTGCCAGCTCACCTCTTCGGACAGGGACCTCTGGAAACACCATATATTTT. The whole variable domain, filled in from reference TRBV18 and TRBJ1-3, reads NAGVMQNPRHLVRRRGQEARLRCSPMKGHSHVYWYRQLPEEGLKFMVYLQKENIIDESGMPKERFSAEFPKEGPSILRIQQVVRGDSAAYFCASSPLRTGTSGNTIYFGEGSWLTVV.

This clonotype has just a few counts. V gene TRBV2 combines with J gene TRBJ2-2; 8 nucleotides line up with TRBD1. In germline, CDR1 is SNHLY, CDR2 FYNNEI. The CDR3 covers 15 residues. V lost 10 bases to trimming and J lost 5 bases; unmatched junction nucleotides: 12. CDR3 loop: CANLDRVYGTGELFF. The DNA of the CDR3 is TGTGCCAACCTGGACAGGGTCTACGGAACCGGGGAGCTGTTTTTT. The full variable domain, completed using reference TRBV2 and TRBJ2-2, is EPEVTQTPSHQVTQMGQEVILRCVPISNHLYFYWYRQILGQKVEFLVSFYNNEISEKSEIFDDQFSVERPDGSNFTLKIRSTKLEDSAMYFCANLDRVYGTGELFFGEGSRLTVL.

The rearrangement links TRBV28 to TRBJ2-7; D ambiguous. This CDR3 comprises 14 residues. With 5 bases removed from V and 0 bases from J, the gap between germline ends came to 11 bases. CDR1 and CDR2 from the germline V gene are MDHEN and SYDVKM. CDR3 protein: CASSATTPSYEQYF. CDR3 sequence (DNA): TGTGCCAGCAGTGCGACAACCCCCTCCTACGAGCAGTACTTC.

This clonotype was seen just once. One base away lies a much larger clone, so this may be a sequencing read error. The gene calls are TRBV19 and TRBJ1-2, with TRBD1 identical over 9 bases. This CDR3 contains 12 residues. Germline assignment: CDR1 LNHDA and CDR2 SQIVND (reference sequence). CDR3 region: CTSKRTGEGYTF. As DNA, the CDR3 is TGTACCAGTAAACGGACAGGGGAAGGCTACACCTTC.

This chain links TRBV12-3 or TRBV12-4 with TRBJ2-2; possibly TRBD2 for D (5 bases). This CDR3 comprises 12 residues. The V end lost 8 bases, the J end lost 4 bases, and 8 bases lay between the germline ends. The chain's CDR3 is CASLSGTGELFF. The CDR3 DNA reads TGTGCCAGCCTAAGCGGCACCGGGGAGCTGTTTTTT.

CDR3 coding DNA: TGTGCCAGCAGTTACTCACAGGGGTCCTACGAGCAGTACTTC. Translating it yields CASSYSQGSYEQYF. The chain employs TRBV6-5 and TRBJ2-7; TRBD1 matches 7 bases. The V gene end was trimmed by 0 bases and the J gene end by 1 base; junction bases not matched to a gene: 0. The length of the CDR3 is 14 residues. Germline CDR1 MNHEY, CDR2 SVGAGI.

This chain joins TRBV27 and TRBJ2-1; D is perhaps TRBD2 (7 bases). Trimming took off 5 bases at V and 1 base at J, with 15 bases between the two ends. This CDR3 is 16 amino acids long. Per the germline V gene, CDR1 is MNHEY and CDR2 is SMNVEV (reference sequence). The CDR3 coding sequence is TGTGCCAGCAGTCCCTGGGCGGGGGCTTCCTACAATGAGCAGTTCTTC. Protein sequence: CASSPWAGASYNEQFF.

The rearrangement joins TRBV20-1 to TRBJ2-7; no clear D. The CDR3 has 13 amino acids. V was cut by 1 base and J by 3 bases, with 10 bases left in between. Germline V gene sequence: CDR1 DFQATT, CDR2 SNEGSKA (reference sequence). The CDR3 loop reads CSARGQLFYEQYF. Here the CDR3 DNA reads TGCAGTGCTAGAGGGCAGTTATTCTACGAGCAGTACTTC.

J is TRBJ2-3 and V is TRBV19; D possibly corresponds to TRBD1 (5 bases). V was trimmed by 4 bases and J by 6 bases, leaving 11 bases between them. The germline V gene encodes CDR1 LNHDA and CDR2 SQIVND (reference sequence). This CDR3 is built from 13 residues. The CDR3: CASSTDWGDTQYF. CDR3 coding DNA: TGTGCCAGTAGTACCGACTGGGGCGATACGCAGTATTTT.

As for this clonotype: One end of the junction fails to match germline, which may point to a read error. This chain links TRBV28 with TRBJ1-6; unclear D gene. This CDR3 region has 14 residues. Germline V gene sequence: CDR1 MDHEN, CDR2 SYDVKM. CDR3 nucleotide sequence: TGTGCCAGCATTTTCGCTGACACTAATTCACCCCTCTACTTT. Translation: CASIFADTNSPLYF.

This chain joins TRBV20-1 and TRBJ2-1; D perhaps matches TRBD2 (6 bases). CDR3 length: 15 amino acids. The ends were cut back, 2 bases at V and 5 bases at J, with 16 bases in the middle. Germline V lookup: CDR1 DFQATT, CDR2 SNEGSKA (reference sequence). CDR3 residues: CSARTLRDLNNEQFF. The DNA for the CDR3 is TGCAGTGCTAGAACCCTGCGGGACCTAAACAATGAGCAGTTCTTC.

The chain couples TRBV19 to TRBJ2-7; TRBD1 might be the D (6 bases). There are 14 residues in the CDR3. Trimming left V 5 bases short and J 1 base short, with 12 bases between. The germline V gene encodes CDR1 LNHDA and CDR2 SQIVND (reference sequence). The CDR3 is CASSATGLSYEQYF. CDR3 DNA sequence: TGTGCCAGTAGTGCGACAGGTCTTTCCTACGAGCAGTACTTC. The complete variable domain, with remaining parts taken from reference TRBV19 and TRBJ2-7, reads DGGITQSPKYLFRKEGQNVTLSCEQNLNHDAMYWYRQDPGQGLRLIYYSQIVNDFQKGDIAEGYSVSREKKESFPLTVTSAQKNPTAFYLCASSATGLSYEQYFGPGTRLTVT.